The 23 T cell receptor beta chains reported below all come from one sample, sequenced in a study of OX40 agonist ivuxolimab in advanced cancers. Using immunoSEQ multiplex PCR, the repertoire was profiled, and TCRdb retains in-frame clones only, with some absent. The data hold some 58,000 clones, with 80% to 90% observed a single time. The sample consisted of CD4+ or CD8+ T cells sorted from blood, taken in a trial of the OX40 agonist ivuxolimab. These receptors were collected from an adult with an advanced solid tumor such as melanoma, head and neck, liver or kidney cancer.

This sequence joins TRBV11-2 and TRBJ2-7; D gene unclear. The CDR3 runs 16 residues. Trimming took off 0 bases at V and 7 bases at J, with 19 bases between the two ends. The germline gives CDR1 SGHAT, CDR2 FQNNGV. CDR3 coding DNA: TGTGCCAGCAGCTTAGAAAGTCACCCGAACCTTGGGGAGCAGTACTTC. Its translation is CASSLESHPNLGEQYF.

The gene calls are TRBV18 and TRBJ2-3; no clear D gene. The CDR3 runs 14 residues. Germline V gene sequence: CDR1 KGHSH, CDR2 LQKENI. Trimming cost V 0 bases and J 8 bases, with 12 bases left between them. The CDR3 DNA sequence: TGTGCCAGCTCACCACCTCAAACGTCACGTACGCAGTATTTT. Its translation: CASSPPQTSRTQYF.

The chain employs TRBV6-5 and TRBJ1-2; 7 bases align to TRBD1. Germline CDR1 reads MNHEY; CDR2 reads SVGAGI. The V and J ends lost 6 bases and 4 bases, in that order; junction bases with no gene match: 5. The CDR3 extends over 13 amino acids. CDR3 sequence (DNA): TGTGCCAGCAGAGGGGGCGTAGGCTATGGCTACACCTTC. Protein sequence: CASRGGVGYGYTF.

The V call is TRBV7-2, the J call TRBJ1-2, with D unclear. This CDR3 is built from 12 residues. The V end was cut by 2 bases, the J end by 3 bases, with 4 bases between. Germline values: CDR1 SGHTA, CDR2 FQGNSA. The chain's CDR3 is CASSLSYYGYTF. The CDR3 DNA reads TGTGCCAGCAGCTTATCTTACTATGGCTACACCTTC. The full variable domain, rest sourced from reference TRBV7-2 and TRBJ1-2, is GAGVSQSPSNKVTEKGKDVELRCDPISGHTALYWYRQSLGQGLEFLIYFQGNSAPDKSGLPSDRFSAERTGGSVSTLTIQRTQQEDSAVYLCASSLSYYGYTFGSGTRLTVV.

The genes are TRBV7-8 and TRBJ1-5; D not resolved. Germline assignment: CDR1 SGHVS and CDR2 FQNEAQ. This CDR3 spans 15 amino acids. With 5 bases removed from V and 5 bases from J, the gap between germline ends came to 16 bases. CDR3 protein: CASSPQRAIYQPQHF. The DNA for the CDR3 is TGTGCCAGCAGCCCCCAACGGGCCATTTATCAGCCCCAGCATTTT. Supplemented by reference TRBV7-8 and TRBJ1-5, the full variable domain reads GAGVSQSPRYKVAKRGQDVALRCDPISGHVSLFWYQQALGQGPEFLTYFQNEAQLDKSGLPSDRFFAERPEGSVSTLKIQRTQQEDSAVYLCASSPQRAIYQPQHFGDGTRLSIL.

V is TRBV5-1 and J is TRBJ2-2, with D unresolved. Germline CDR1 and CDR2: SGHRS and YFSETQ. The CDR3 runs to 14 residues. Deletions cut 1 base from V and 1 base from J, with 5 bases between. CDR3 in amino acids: CASSLYVNTGELFF. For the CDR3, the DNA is TGCGCCAGCAGCTTGTATGTGAACACCGGGGAGCTGTTTTTT.

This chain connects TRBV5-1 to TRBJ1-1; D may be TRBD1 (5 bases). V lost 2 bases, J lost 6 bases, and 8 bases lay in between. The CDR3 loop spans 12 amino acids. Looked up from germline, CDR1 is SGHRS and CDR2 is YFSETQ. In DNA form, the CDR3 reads TGCGCCAGCAGCTTCGGGGGGTCTGAAGCTTTCTTT. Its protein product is CASSFGGSEAFF.

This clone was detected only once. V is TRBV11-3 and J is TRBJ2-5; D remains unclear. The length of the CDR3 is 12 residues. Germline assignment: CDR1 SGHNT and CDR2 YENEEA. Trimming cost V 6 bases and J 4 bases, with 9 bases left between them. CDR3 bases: TGTGCCAGCAGTCGTAACGGAGAGACCCAGTACTTC. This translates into CASSRNGETQYF.

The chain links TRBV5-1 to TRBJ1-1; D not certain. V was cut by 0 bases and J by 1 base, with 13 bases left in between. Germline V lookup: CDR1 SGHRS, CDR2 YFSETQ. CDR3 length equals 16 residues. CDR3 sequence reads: CASSLVSGRQNTEAFF. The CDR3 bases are TGCGCCAGCAGCTTGGTTTCGGGGAGACAGAACACTGAAGCTTTCTTT.

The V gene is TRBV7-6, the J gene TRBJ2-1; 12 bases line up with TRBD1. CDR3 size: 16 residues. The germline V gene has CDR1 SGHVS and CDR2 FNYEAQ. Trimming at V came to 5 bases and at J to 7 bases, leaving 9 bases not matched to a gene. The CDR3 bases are TGTGCCAGCAGCGGCCTCCGGGACAGGGGGCCAAATGAGCAGTTCTTC. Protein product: CASSGLRDRGPNEQFF.

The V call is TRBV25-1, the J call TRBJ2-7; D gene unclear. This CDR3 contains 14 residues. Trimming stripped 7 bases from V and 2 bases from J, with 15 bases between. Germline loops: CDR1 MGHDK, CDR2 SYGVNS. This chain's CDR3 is CASTPAGNTYEQYF. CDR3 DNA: TGTGCCAGCACCCCCGCTGGGAATACCTACGAGCAGTACTTC.

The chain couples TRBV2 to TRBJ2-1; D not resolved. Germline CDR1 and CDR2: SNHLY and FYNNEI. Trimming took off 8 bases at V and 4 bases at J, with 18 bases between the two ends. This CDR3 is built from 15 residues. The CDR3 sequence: CASGILPTLYNEQFF. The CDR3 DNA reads TGTGCCAGCGGCATTCTACCCACCTTGTACAATGAGCAGTTCTTC.

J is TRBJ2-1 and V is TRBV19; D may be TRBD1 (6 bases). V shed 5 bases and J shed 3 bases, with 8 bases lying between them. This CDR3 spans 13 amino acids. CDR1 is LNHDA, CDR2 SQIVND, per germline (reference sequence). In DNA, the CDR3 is TGTGCCAGTAGTCCCAGGGGCTACAATGAGCAGTTCTTC. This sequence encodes CASSPRGYNEQFF.

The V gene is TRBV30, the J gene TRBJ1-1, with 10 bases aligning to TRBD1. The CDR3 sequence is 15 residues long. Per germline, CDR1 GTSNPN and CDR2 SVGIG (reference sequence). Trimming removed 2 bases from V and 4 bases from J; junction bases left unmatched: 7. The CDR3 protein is CAWSWDRGRSTEAFF. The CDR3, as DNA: TGTGCCTGGAGTTGGGACAGGGGAAGGAGCACTGAAGCTTTCTTT.

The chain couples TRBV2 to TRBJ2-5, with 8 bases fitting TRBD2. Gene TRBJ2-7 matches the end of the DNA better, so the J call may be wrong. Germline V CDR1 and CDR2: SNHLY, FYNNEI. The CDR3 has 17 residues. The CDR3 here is CASSESNGGRYNHEQYF. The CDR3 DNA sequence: TGTGCCAGCAGTGAATCGAATGGCGGGAGGTATAATCACGAGCAGTACTTC.

The CDR3: CASSKGSYNEQFF. For the CDR3, the DNA is TGTGCCAGCAGTAAAGGCTCCTACAATGAGCAGTTCTTC. J is TRBJ2-1 and V is TRBV28; D not certain. The ends were cut back, 5 bases at V and 0 bases at J, with 5 bases in the middle. The CDR3 runs 13 residues. The V gene's germline CDR1 is MDHEN and CDR2 SYDVKM.

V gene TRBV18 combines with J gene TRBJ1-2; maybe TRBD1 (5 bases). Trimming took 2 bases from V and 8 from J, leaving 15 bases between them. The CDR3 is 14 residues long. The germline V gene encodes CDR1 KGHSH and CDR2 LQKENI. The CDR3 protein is CASSPSRDLFGYTF. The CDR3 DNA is TGTGCCAGCTCACCATCCAGGGACCTGTTCGGCTACACCTTC. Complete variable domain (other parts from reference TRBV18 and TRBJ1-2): NAGVMQNPRHLVRRRGQEARLRCSPMKGHSHVYWYRQLPEEGLKFMVYLQKENIIDESGMPKERFSAEFPKEGPSILRIQQVVRGDSAAYFCASSPSRDLFGYTFGSGTRLTVV.

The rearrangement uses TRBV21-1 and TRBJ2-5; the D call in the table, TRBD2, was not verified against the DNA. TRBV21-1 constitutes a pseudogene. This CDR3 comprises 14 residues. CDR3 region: CASMSAVGGETQYF. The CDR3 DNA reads TGTGCCAGCATGTCGGCGGTTGGCGGGGAGACCCAGTACTTC.

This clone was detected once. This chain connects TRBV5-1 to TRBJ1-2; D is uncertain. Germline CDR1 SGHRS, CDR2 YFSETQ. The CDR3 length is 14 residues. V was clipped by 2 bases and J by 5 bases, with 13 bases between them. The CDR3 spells CASSFPGGGYGYTF. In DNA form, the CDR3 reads TGCGCCAGCAGCTTCCCAGGAGGAGGTTATGGCTACACCTTC.

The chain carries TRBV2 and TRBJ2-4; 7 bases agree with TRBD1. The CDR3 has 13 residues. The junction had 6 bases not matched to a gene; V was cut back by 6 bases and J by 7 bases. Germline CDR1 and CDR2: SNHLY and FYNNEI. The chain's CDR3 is CASRGQRVNIQYF. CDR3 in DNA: TGTGCCAGCAGGGGACAGAGAGTGAACATTCAGTACTTC.

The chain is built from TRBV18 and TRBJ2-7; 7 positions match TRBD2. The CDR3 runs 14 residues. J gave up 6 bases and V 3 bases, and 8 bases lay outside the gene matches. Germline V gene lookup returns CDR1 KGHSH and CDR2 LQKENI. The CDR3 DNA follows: TGTGCCAGCTCACCGGGGAGGGGCCCGGGCGAGCAGTACGTC. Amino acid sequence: CASSPGRGPGEQYV.

CDR3 residues: CASSSTGVEQFF. DNA for the CDR3: TGTGCCAGCAGCTCAACAGGGGTTGAGCAGTTCTTC. The gene calls are TRBV7-3 and TRBJ2-1, with 7 bases matching TRBD1. The CDR3 is made up of 12 amino acids. With V trimmed by 4 bases and J by 9 bases, 3 bases remained unmatched. CDR1 SGHTA and CDR2 FQGTGA come from the germline V gene.

The CDR3 nucleotides read TGCGCCAGCAGCCCAGGAGGGGTTGGATCACCCCTCCACTTT. It yields the protein CASSPGGVGSPLHF. This chain uses TRBV5-1 with TRBJ1-6; the D gene is possibly TRBD1 (5 bases). Germline V gives CDR1 SGHRS, CDR2 YFSETQ. CDR3 size: 14 residues. V shed 4 bases and J shed 10 bases, with 15 bases lying between them.